This paragraph reports one TCR beta chain. This receptor's antigen is unknown. There are no base qualities to consult, and no much larger clone falls within one base. Library construction relied on 5' RACE. Sequenced using an Illumina MiSeq. During library preparation, unique molecular identifiers were attached to individual cDNA molecules so that TCRs could be counted quantitatively and reproducibly. As for the authors' bioinformatics: The median number of TCRs per sample was over 85,000, ranging from 23,224 to 690,600. V, J and CDR3 annotation of the TCR reads was performed with the Decombinator software suite. To make PS versus PT1 abundance plots, every sample was subsampled to the same number of TCRs (28,000). TCRs were defined as expanded if absent before sensitization and observed at least eight times at the 2-week time point. The public reads were quality trimmed at Q25 with fastp and then assembled into clones with MiXCR by TCRdb, keeping productive beta chains. Records with the same CDR3 protein are collapsed into one entry carrying the most frequent genes and DNA. The V and J calls reflect TCRdb's pipeline rather than the authors' work. The sample has more than 140,000 distinct CDR3 sequences on record, approximately 4% of them singletons. The ten top clones hold approximately 1.3% of the sample.

The record originates from a study of human T cells and chemical hapten exposure (dated by TCRdb to the early 2020s). Study-level background: Libraries were pooled for sequencing, and per-sample TCR yields varied mainly because of small differences in library volumes within the pool. Each blood RNA sample was used to sequence both TCR alpha and TCR beta chains. In alopecia patients, the study followed how the peripheral blood TCR repertoire changed in vivo over primary and secondary sensitization to diphenylcyclopropenone (DPC), a hapten.

Trimming removed 6 bases from V and 2 bases from J, leaving 13 bases between the germline ends. The CDR3 runs 15 residues from the cysteine to the phenylalanine. The only DNA kept is the CDR3, 45 bases in frame from the first base. For CDR1 and CDR2, the germline V gene lists MNHEY and SVGAGI. The research as a whole found: Repeated subsampling changed both the strength of the expansion versus patch-test correlation and the threshold at which that correlation became significant. No change with DPC sensitization was found in the number of TCRs above 1 in 1000 frequency, and no evidence of global repertoire structure alterations was found.

Total RNA was extracted from unfractionated whole blood collected in Tempus Blood RNA tubes. As TCR sequencing controls, a handful of healthy volunteers were used, with blood taken at day 0, 2 weeks and 6 weeks. The sequence was obtained from a female donor in good health. The chain is assembled from TRBV6-5 and TRBJ2-2; D gene: possibly TRBD1, on 5 matching bases. This receptor has the CDR3 CASSLMTANTGELFF. The DNA sequence is as follows: TGTGCCAGCAGCCTCATGACAGCCAACACCGGGGAGCTGTTTTTT.